The 9 T cell receptor beta chains below all came from one sample that was sequenced in a study of T cells in Graves' hyperthyroidism and ophthalmopathy. The CDR3 regions of TCR beta were amplified from RNA transcripts. A set of HTBI primers served as the primers for a first-round RT-PCR of the TCR CDR3. One entry per CDR3 protein results from TCRdb running MiXCR on the multiplex PCR reads. The sample lists around 700,000 distinct CDR3 sequences; 35% were seen once. Source material: blood. Receptors were obtained from a woman aged 40 to 50 with Graves' hyperthyroidism.

This clonotype came up a few times. A read error may produce the germline difference seen at one junction end. V gene TRBV10-2 combines with J gene TRBJ1-5; D perhaps matches TRBD1 (5 bases). In germline, CDR1 is WSHSY, CDR2 SAAADI. This CDR3 spans 16 amino acids. The CDR3 loop is CASSPAGGTSNQPQHF. The CDR3 nucleotides are TGTGCCAGCAGCCCCGCCGGGGGGACCAGCAATCAGCCCCAGCATTTT.

This chain uses TRBV19 with TRBJ1-5; 9 bases fit TRBD1. Germline CDR1 is LNHDA and CDR2 is SQIVND (reference sequence). The junction had 26 bases not matched to a gene; V was cut back by 9 bases and J by 2 bases. The CDR3 is 21 amino acids. The CDR3 sequence is CASSYSIPGQGVIIGNQPQHF. The DNA of the CDR3 is TGTGCCAGCAGTTACTCGATCCCGGGACAGGGAGTGATCATCGGCAATCAGCCCCAGCATTTT.

This clonotype appeared a single time. The missing conserved phenylalanine or tryptophan at the end of this CDR3 makes a read error likely. The J gene is TRBJ1-5, the V gene TRBV11-1; D is uncertain. This CDR3 spans 14 amino acids. CDR1 and CDR2 (germline): SGHAT, FQDESV (reference sequence). The V end lost 5 bases, the J end lost 7 bases, and 15 bases lay between the germline ends. CDR3 in amino acids: CASSRVDAGQPQHL. The DNA of the CDR3 is TGTGCCAGCAGCAGGGTCGACGCGGGGCAGCCCCAGCATCTT.

The chain has TRBV7-9 and TRBJ1-6; D unresolved. The V end lost 5 bases, the J end lost 8 bases, and 13 bases lay between the germline ends. CDR3 length equals 14 residues. Germline V gene sequence: CDR1 SEHNR, CDR2 FQNEAQ (reference sequence). CDR3 nucleotide sequence: TGTGCCAGCAGCCAAGGGAAGGGCGATTCACCCCTCCACTTT. As protein: CASSQGKGDSPLHF. Complete variable domain (other parts from reference TRBV7-9 and TRBJ1-6): DTGVSQNPRHKITKRGQNVTFRCDPISEHNRLYWYRQTLGQGPEFLTYFQNEAQLEKSRLLSDRFSAERPKGSFSTLEIQRTEQGDSAMYLCASSQGKGDSPLHFGNGTRLTVT.

This clonotype has a count of ten or more. The V gene is TRBV10-3, the J gene TRBJ1-6; 9 bases align to TRBD1. The junction had 7 bases not matched to a gene; V was cut back by 6 bases and J by 7 bases. Looked up from germline, CDR1 is ENHRY and CDR2 is SYGVKD. This CDR3 is built from 15 residues. In nucleotides, the CDR3 is TGTGCCATCAGACCGGACAGGGGTGGAAATTCACCCCTCCACTTT. Translation gives CAIRPDRGGNSPLHF.

This clonotype was found a few times. The chain is built from TRBV29-1 and TRBJ1-2; D is unclear. The germline gives CDR1 SQVTM, CDR2 ANQGSEA. This CDR3 region has 10 residues. The ends were cut back, 3 bases at V and 6 bases at J, with 5 bases in the middle. CDR3 coding DNA: TGCAGCGTTGATATCGATGGCTACACCTTC. Its protein product is CSVDIDGYTF.

This clonotype was detected once. This rearrangement joins TRBV28 to TRBJ2-7, with D possibly TRBD2 on 6 matching bases. The ends were cut back, 5 bases at V and 3 bases at J, with 14 bases in the middle. The germline V gene has CDR1 MDHEN and CDR2 SYDVKM. CDR3 length: 14 amino acids. CDR3 region: CASSLLAQRYEQYF. The DNA of the CDR3 is TGTGCCAGCAGTCTCCTAGCGCAGCGCTACGAGCAGTACTTC. The whole variable domain, remainder taken from reference TRBV28 and TRBJ2-7, is DVKVTQSSRYLVKRTGEKVFLECVQDMDHENMFWYRQDPGLGLRLIYFSYDVKMKEKGDIPEGYSVSREKKERFSLILESASTNQTSMYLCASSLLAQRYEQYFGPGTRLTVT.

This clonotype was counted at least ten times. J is TRBJ2-7 and V is TRBV7-8, with 9 bases matching TRBD1. This CDR3 has 15 amino acids. V was pared by 1 base and J by 2 bases, with 3 bases of the junction left unmatched. Germline CDR1 SGHVS, CDR2 FQNEAQ. The CDR3 region is CASSLGRQGAYEQYF. CDR3 in DNA: TGTGCCAGCAGCTTAGGCAGACAGGGGGCCTACGAGCAGTACTTC.

This clonotype was recorded many times. This chain links TRBV6-4 with TRBJ1-2; TRBD1 might be the D (5 bases). The V gene lost 5 bases and the J gene lost 4 bases, with 17 bases spanning the gap. The CDR3 sequence is 15 residues long. Germline-derived CDR1 and CDR2 are MRHNA and SNTAGT. DNA of the CDR3: TGTGCCAGCAGTCCCAGTGCGCAGGGATCCTATGGCTACACCTTC. Its translation is CASSPSAQGSYGYTF.